This T cell receptor (beta chain) was recorded in a study of blood T cell repertoires in COVID-19. The wider study: The samples span acute and convalescent COVID-19 from the United States, Italy and Spain.

V was cut by 6 bases and J by 3 bases, with 6 bases left in between. The CDR3 covers 11 residues. CDR1 is SGHVS and CDR2 is FQNEAQ in the germline V gene. This clone was observed a few times. Authors' data handling: Nucleated cell counts were estimated from reference gene primer amplification. Data came from immunoSEQ multiplex PCR; TCRdb stores just in-frame clones and leaves some out. V, J and clone size are those of that table, while D and trimming were read from the DNA. This table holds several thousand clones, approximately 90% found once. V and J are TRBV7-8 and TRBJ2-7; D is unclear. The specimen was peripheral blood. This sequence was found in a human donor with active COVID-19. The donor label of this sample is uncertain. CDR3 loop: CASSSLYEQYF. CDR3 coding DNA: TGTGCCAGCAGTTCCCTCTACGAGCAGTACTTC.